A single sample gave rise to the 15 T cell receptor beta chains below, sequenced in a study of shared clonotypes between healthy human individuals (dated by TCRdb to between 2020 and 2021). Library preparation used the immunoSEQ multiplex PCR assay. TCRdb retrieved this table from immuneACCESS and kept in-frame rearrangements only. Not all clones are present; in checked studies, unresolved V genes account for under half, and no reason is known for the remainder. Across this sample there are about 1 million clones, with more than 75% seen only once. The biggest ten clones account for approximately 0.5% of the sample. Sequences were obtained from memory CD4+ T cells from PBMCs. The cell subset or site label, as the study defines it: CD45RA-negative fraction. These receptors originate from a man younger than 30 in good health. Some clones in this sample may be carry-over from other donors' samples.

The chain uses TRBV18 and TRBJ1-1, with D perhaps matching TRBD1 (5 bases). Germline CDR1 is KGHSH and CDR2 is LQKENI. Between the trimmed V and J ends, which lost 6 bases and 4 bases, there was a span of 12 bases. This CDR3 is 13 amino acids long. The DNA of the CDR3 is TGTGCCAGCTCCCCGGGACGCACCACTGAAGCTTTCTTT. Translated: CASSPGRTTEAFF.

This chain joins TRBV5-6 and TRBJ2-5, with 8 nucleotides matching TRBD1. The J call is doubtful: the DNA matches TRBJ2-7 better. The CDR3 has 14 residues. Looked up from germline, CDR1 is SGHDT and CDR2 is YYEEEE. CDR3 bases: TGTGCCAGCAGCCCGGACAGGGAGAAGGGCGAGCAGTACTTC. Translated: CASSPDREKGEQYF.

The chain has TRBV2 and TRBJ2-3; D is ambiguous. Trimming shortened V by 3 bases and J by 7 bases, and 20 bases separated the two germline ends. The length of the CDR3 is 16 residues. Germline V gene lookup returns CDR1 SNHLY and CDR2 FYNNEI. CDR3 DNA sequence: TGTGCCAGCAGTGAGTTGCCCGAGGAAGCTTCAAATACGCAGTATTTT. The encoded protein is CASSELPEEASNTQYF.

The chain is built from TRBV19 and TRBJ1-4; D is ambiguous. The CDR3 is 16 amino acids. Deletions cut 3 bases from V and 0 bases from J, with 11 bases between. Germline lookup yields CDR1 LNHDA and CDR2 SQIVND (reference sequence). The CDR3 DNA sequence: TGTGCCAGTAGTATGGGTTATACGGCAACTAATGAAAAACTGTTTTTT. This gives the protein CASSMGYTATNEKLFF.

The chain employs TRBV19 and TRBJ1-1; weak D call: TRBD1 (5 bases). CDR1 LNHDA and CDR2 SQIVND come from the germline V gene (reference sequence). V lost 9 bases and J lost 5, with 13 bases in between. The CDR3 consists of 12 residues. The CDR3 loop is CARPGGGTEAFF. Here the CDR3 DNA reads TGTGCCAGACCTGGGGGGGGTACTGAAGCTTTCTTT.

This rearrangement joins TRBV4-2 to TRBJ1-1; D possibly corresponds to TRBD1 (6 bases). Germline CDR1 reads LGHNA; CDR2 reads YNFKEQ. V was clipped by 0 bases and J by 1 base, with 12 bases between them. This CDR3 spans 16 amino acids. CDR3 coding DNA: TGTGCCAGCAGCCAAGATACGGGACACCAGAACACTGAAGCTTTCTTT. It specifies CASSQDTGHQNTEAFF.

This sequence joins TRBV5-1 and TRBJ2-1, with D maybe TRBD2 (5 bases). The CDR3 extends over 17 amino acids. CDR1 is SGHRS and CDR2 is YFSETQ in the germline V gene. Trimming stripped 1 base from V and 0 bases from J, with 14 bases between. The CDR3 nucleotides are TGCGCCAGCAGCTTGATGTCGTTAGCGAGCTCCTACAATGAGCAGTTCTTC. Translation: CASSLMSLASSYNEQFF.

The rearrangement uses TRBV28 and TRBJ1-4, with 8 bases lining up with TRBD1. CDR3 size: 14 residues. With V trimmed by 6 bases and J by 5 bases, 5 bases remained unmatched. From germline, CDR1 is MDHEN and CDR2 SYDVKM. CDR3 residues: CASRDRGGNEKLFF. The CDR3 coding sequence is TGTGCCAGCAGAGACAGGGGAGGAAATGAAAAACTGTTTTTT. The variable domain in full, completed from reference TRBV28 and TRBJ1-4, reads DVKVTQSSRYLVKRTGEKVFLECVQDMDHENMFWYRQDPGLGLRLIYFSYDVKMKEKGDIPEGYSVSREKKERFSLILESASTNQTSMYLCASRDRGGNEKLFFGSGTQLSVL.

The chain employs TRBV19 and TRBJ2-2; no definite D call. The CDR3 has 13 residues. CDR1 is LNHDA, CDR2 SQIVND, per germline (reference sequence). V lost 8 bases and J lost 6, with 13 bases in between. DNA of the CDR3: TGTGCCAGTGCTCCGGCGGTTCCCGGGGAGCTGTTTTTT. This encodes CASAPAVPGELFF.

The chain employs TRBV30 and TRBJ2-3; 13 bases map to TRBD2. Trimming took 0 bases from V and 5 from J; bases not matched to a gene: 5. The CDR3 sequence is 16 residues long. CDR1 GTSNPN and CDR2 SVGIG come from the germline V gene (reference sequence). CDR3 amino acids: CAWSVERLAGGDTQYF. Written as DNA, the CDR3 is TGTGCCTGGAGTGTGGAAAGACTAGCGGGAGGAGATACGCAGTATTTT.

This clone was picked up a small number of times. V and J are TRBV28 and TRBJ1-2; TRBD1 matches 10 bases. Looked up from germline, CDR1 is MDHEN and CDR2 is SYDVKM. This CDR3 is 13 amino acids long. V dropped 7 bases and J dropped 8; count of bases not matched to a gene: 7. CDR3 nucleotides: TGTGCCAGCAAGACAGGGGGCGTTCGAGGCTACACCTTC. This gives the protein CASKTGGVRGYTF.

The chain joins TRBV28 to TRBJ1-2; D is unresolved. This CDR3 spans 11 amino acids. V shed 9 bases and J shed 4 bases, with 9 bases lying between them. Looked up from germline, CDR1 is MDHEN and CDR2 is SYDVKM. CDR3 coding DNA: TGTGCCAGTACAGACCCCTATGGCTACACCTTC. This gives the protein CASTDPYGYTF.

The CDR3: CASSAGGGRTDTQYF. DNA for the CDR3: TGTGCCAGCAGCGCAGGGGGAGGAAGAACAGATACGCAGTATTTT. This chain uses TRBV28 with TRBJ2-3; D possibly corresponds to TRBD1 (7 bases). Looked up from germline, CDR1 is MDHEN and CDR2 is SYDVKM. There are 15 residues in the CDR3. The V end lost 6 bases, the J end lost 3 bases, and 16 bases lay between the germline ends.

This clone was seen at least ten times. Other DNA sequences from this sample encode an identical CDR3 as well. The V call is TRBV20-1, the J call TRBJ2-5; the D is unclear. Germline assignment: CDR1 DFQATT and CDR2 SNEGSKA (reference sequence). The CDR3 is 11 amino acids. V lost 3 bases and J 4 bases, leaving 6 bases between the germline ends. CDR3 nucleotides: TGCAGTGCTAGGGCTCCAGAGACCCAGTACTTC. Translated, it gives CSARAPETQYF.

The CDR3 region has the DNA TGTGCCAGTAGTGGAACTAGGACAGGGAGCTCCTACAATGAGCAGTTCTTC. It codes for CASSGTRTGSSYNEQFF. The rearrangement uses TRBV19 and TRBJ2-1; TRBD1 matches 8 bases. This CDR3 region has 17 residues. Germline V gene lookup returns CDR1 LNHDA and CDR2 SQIVND (reference sequence). The J segment lost 0 bases and the V segment lost 5 bases, leaving 9 bases of the junction unmatched.